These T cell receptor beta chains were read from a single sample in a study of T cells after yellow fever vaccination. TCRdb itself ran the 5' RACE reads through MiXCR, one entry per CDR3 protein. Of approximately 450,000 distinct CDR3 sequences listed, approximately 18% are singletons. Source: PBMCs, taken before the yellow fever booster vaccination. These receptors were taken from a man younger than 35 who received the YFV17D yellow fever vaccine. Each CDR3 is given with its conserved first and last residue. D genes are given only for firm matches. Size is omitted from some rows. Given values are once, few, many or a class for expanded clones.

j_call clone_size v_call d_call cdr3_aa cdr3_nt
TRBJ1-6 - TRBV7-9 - CASSPGDPSYNSPLHF TGTGCCAGCAGCCCAGGGGATCCCTCCTATAATTCACCCCTCCACTTT
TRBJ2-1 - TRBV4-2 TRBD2 CASQGLAGKGQFF TGTGCCAGCCAGGGGCTAGCGGGGAAGGGGCAGTTCTTC
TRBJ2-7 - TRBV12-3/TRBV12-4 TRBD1 CASSPRDRSSYEQYF TGTGCCAGCAGTCCCCGGGACAGGAGCTCCTACGAGCAGTACTTC
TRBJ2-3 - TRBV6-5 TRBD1 CASSRPGTGGVDTQYF TGTGCCAGCAGTCGTCCCGGGACAGGGGGCGTAGATACGCAGTATTTT
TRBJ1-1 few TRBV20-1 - CSARQTWTEAFF TGCAGTGCTAGACAAACCTGGACTGAAGCTTTCTTT
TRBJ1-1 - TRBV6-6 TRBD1 CASSYPLTGAGSTEAFF TGTGCCAGCAGTTACCCATTAACAGGGGCGGGGAGCACTGAAGCTTTCTTT
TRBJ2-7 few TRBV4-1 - CASSQAGPRKDEQYF TGCGCCAGCAGCCAAGCGGGGCCACGGAAGGACGAGCAGTACTTC
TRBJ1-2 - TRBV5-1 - CASSYLSGSSYGYTF TGCGCCAGCAGCTACCTTAGCGGGTCAAGCTATGGCTACACCTTC
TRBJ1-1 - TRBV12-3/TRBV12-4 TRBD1 CASTQGARTEAFF TGTGCCAGCACCCAGGGGGCGCGTACTGAAGCTTTCTTT
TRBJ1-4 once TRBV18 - CASSPPGGREKLFF TGTGCCAGCTCACCACCGGGGGGCCGGGAAAAACTGTTTTTT
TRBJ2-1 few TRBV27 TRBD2 CASSLRLAVEKHEQFF TGTGCCAGCAGTTTACGACTAGCGGTTGAGAAACATGAGCAGTTCTTC
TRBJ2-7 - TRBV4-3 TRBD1 CASSQDHAGQGSYEQYF TGCGCCAGCAGCCAAGATCACGCGGGACAGGGGAGCTACGAGCAGTACTTC
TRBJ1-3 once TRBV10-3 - CAIKRSVNTIYF TGTGCCATCAAACGCTCTGTAAACACCATATATTTT
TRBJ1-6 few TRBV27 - CASSPSYNSPLHF TGTGCCAGCAGTCCGTCCTATAATTCACCCCTCCACTTT
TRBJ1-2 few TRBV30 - CAWSVDRGGEYGYTF TGTGCCTGGAGTGTGGACCGGGGGGGAGAATATGGCTACACCTTC